The rows below give T cell receptor beta chains drawn from one sample of a study of cytomegalovirus exposure and HLA in healthy donors. The protocol was immunoSEQ multiplex PCR, while the TCRdb copy is restricted to in-frame clones and leaves out a portion. The sample includes around 150,000 clones, approximately 86% seen only once; the top ten take almost 8%. Sequenced input: PBMCs. These receptors originate from a woman in her late teens or twenties in good health and CMV-seropositive. Each CDR3 is given with its conserved first and last residue. The D gene is left open where the match is weak. The size field is filled for only some rows; it gives once, few, many or a size class.

D gene: TRBD1; V gene: TRBV29-1; clone size: NA; J gene: TRBJ1-3; CDR3 DNA: TGCAGCGGGGCACAGGGGGTATCTGGAAACACCATATATTTT; CDR3 protein: CSGAQGVSGNTIYF
D gene: NA; V gene: TRBV6-1; clone size: NA; J gene: TRBJ2-1; CDR3 DNA: TGTGCCAGCAGGGACAGATCTTGGTACAATGAGCAGTTCTTC; CDR3 protein: CASRDRSWYNEQFF
D gene: TRBD1; V gene: TRBV30; clone size: NA; J gene: TRBJ2-7; CDR3 DNA: TGTGCCTGGAGGGGGACAGGGTGGTACGAGCAGTACTTC; CDR3 protein: CAWRGTGWYEQYF
D gene: NA; V gene: TRBV30; clone size: NA; J gene: TRBJ1-1; CDR3 DNA: TGTGCCTGGCGGTTAAATCTGAACACTGAAGCTTTCTTT; CDR3 protein: CAWRLNLNTEAFF
D gene: NA; V gene: TRBV5-6; clone size: NA; J gene: TRBJ1-1; CDR3 DNA: TGTGCCAGCAGCATTAGGCGTCACCAGGTCAACACTGAAGCTTTCTTT; CDR3 protein: CASSIRRHQVNTEAFF
D gene: TRBD2; V gene: TRBV4-1; clone size: NA; J gene: TRBJ2-5; CDR3 DNA: TGCGCCAGCAGCCAGGGACTAGCGGGAGGCGGTGAGACCCAGTACTTC; CDR3 protein: CASSQGLAGGGETQYF
D gene: TRBD1; V gene: TRBV4-1; clone size: NA; J gene: TRBJ2-7; CDR3 DNA: TGCGCCAGCAGCCAAGGGGCGACAGGGGTCGGCGAGCAGTACTTC; CDR3 protein: CASSQGATGVGEQYF
D gene: NA; V gene: TRBV7-2; clone size: once; J gene: TRBJ2-1; CDR3 DNA: TGTGCCAGCAGATCAGGAGGCCGCGGCGGGGGCCCCCGGGGCAATGAGCAGTTCTTC; CDR3 protein: CASRSGGRGGGPRGNEQFF
D gene: TRBD1; V gene: TRBV28; clone size: NA; J gene: TRBJ1-2; CDR3 DNA: TGTGCCAGCAGTTCACCGGGGACAGGGGGCTATGGCTACACCTTC; CDR3 protein: CASSSPGTGGYGYTF
D gene: NA; V gene: TRBV5-6; clone size: NA; J gene: TRBJ1-2; CDR3 DNA: TGTGCCAGCAGCTTCTCCGGGACACCCGATGGCTACACCTTC; CDR3 protein: CASSFSGTPDGYTF
D gene: NA; V gene: TRBV2; clone size: NA; J gene: TRBJ1-1; CDR3 DNA: TGTGCCAGTTTCCAGAACGCGAACACTGAAGCTTTCTTT; CDR3 protein: CASFQNANTEAFF
D gene: NA; V gene: TRBV5-6; clone size: once; J gene: TRBJ1-6; CDR3 DNA: TGTGCCAGCAGCTCCGGGAAGTACTCACCCCTCCACTTT; CDR3 protein: CASSSGKYSPLHF
D gene: NA; V gene: TRBV19; clone size: NA; J gene: TRBJ2-6; CDR3 DNA: TGTGCCAGTAGTATAATGGGCGCTGGGGCCAACGTCCTGACTTTC; CDR3 protein: CASSIMGAGANVLTF
D gene: NA; V gene: TRBV30; clone size: few; J gene: TRBJ2-1; CDR3 DNA: TGTGCCTGGAGTACCCAAAGGGGGTCTAACTACAATGAGCAGTTCTTC; CDR3 protein: CAWSTQRGSNYNEQFF
D gene: NA; V gene: TRBV10-3; clone size: NA; J gene: TRBJ1-1; CDR3 DNA: TGTGCCATCAACGCTGGGACACCCGGTACTGAAGCTTTCTTT; CDR3 protein: CAINAGTPGTEAFF
D gene: NA; V gene: TRBV30; clone size: NA; J gene: TRBJ2-1; CDR3 DNA: TGTGCCTGGAGTGTACCACTAGTCTACAATGAGCAGTTCTTC; CDR3 protein: CAWSVPLVYNEQFF
D gene: NA; V gene: TRBV7-2; clone size: NA; J gene: TRBJ1-1; CDR3 DNA: TGTGCCAGCAGCCCGGACAGATTGAACACTGAAGCTTTCTTT; CDR3 protein: CASSPDRLNTEAFF
D gene: NA; V gene: TRBV2; clone size: once; J gene: TRBJ2-2; CDR3 DNA: TGTGCCTACGAGCGAAGGACCGGGGAGCTGTTTTTT; CDR3 protein: CAYERRTGELFF
D gene: TRBD1; V gene: TRBV6-5; clone size: NA; J gene: TRBJ2-7; CDR3 DNA: TGTGCCAGCAGATTTACAGGGGACGGCGAGCAGTACTTC; CDR3 protein: CASRFTGDGEQYF